These 29 T cell receptor beta chains originate from one sample sequenced in a study of blood T cells in healthy people across ages. Through a sample-barcoded 5' primer and a J-beta primer mix, a second PCR was run for roughly 6 to 11 cycles. TCRdb processed the 5' RACE reads anew with MiXCR; each CDR3 protein has one entry. The profile shows hundreds of thousands of distinct CDR3 sequences, around two fifths of them singletons. Sequenced input: blood. These TCRs come from a man aged 80 or over in good health.

This clonotype was counted a few times. The J gene is TRBJ2-5, the V gene TRBV20-1; 9 bases align to TRBD1. This CDR3 contains 14 residues. J was trimmed by 2 bases and V by 2 bases; bases with no gene match: 3. Germline V gene lookup returns CDR1 DFQATT and CDR2 SNEGSKA (reference sequence). CDR3 protein: CSARKGQGQETQYF. CDR3 bases: TGCAGTGCTAGAAAGGGACAGGGTCAAGAGACCCAGTACTTC.

The V and J genes are TRBV6-2 or TRBV6-3 and TRBJ1-2; D is perhaps TRBD1 (5 bases). Germline-derived CDR1 and CDR2 are MNHEY and SVGEGT. The V gene lost 7 bases and the J gene lost 2 bases, with 11 bases spanning the gap. The CDR3 is made up of 13 amino acids. The chain's CDR3 is CASTLTVNYGYTF. The CDR3 nucleotides are TGTGCCAGCACTCTGACAGTAAACTATGGCTACACCTTC.

The V and J genes are TRBV11-2 and TRBJ2-5; 9 bases align to TRBD1. V shed 2 bases, J shed 2 bases, and the junction held 9 bases outside the gene matches. The germline V gene has CDR1 SGHAT and CDR2 FQNNGV. The CDR3 contains 17 residues. The CDR3 DNA sequence: TGTGCCAGCAGCTTAAGAACCGGGACAGGGCTACAAGAGACCCAGTACTTC. Its protein is CASSLRTGTGLQETQYF.

The chain has TRBV7-9 and TRBJ2-3; TRBD2 might be the D (5 bases). The V end was cut by 1 base, the J end by 2 bases, with 16 bases between. Germline CDR1 reads SEHNR; CDR2 reads FQNEAQ (reference sequence). This CDR3 has 17 amino acids. The chain's CDR3 is CASSLGYLAGTTDTQYF. CDR3 DNA sequence: TGTGCCAGCAGCTTAGGTTACTTGGCGGGTACCACAGATACGCAGTATTTT.

This clonotype was observed at least ten times. This chain links TRBV4-2 with TRBJ1-1, with D possibly being TRBD1 (5 bases). V was cut by 0 bases and J by 10 bases, with 12 bases left in between. The germline gives CDR1 LGHNA, CDR2 YNFKEQ. The CDR3 runs to 13 residues. The CDR3 DNA follows: TGTGCCAGCAGCCAAGAGATGGGGCGGTTAGCTTTCTTT. Amino acid sequence: CASSQEMGRLAFF.

The J gene is TRBJ1-1, the V gene TRBV29-1; no definite D call. The germline gives CDR1 SQVTM, CDR2 ANQGSEA. This CDR3 has 13 amino acids. Trimming left V 4 bases short and J 2 bases short, with 11 bases between. This CDR3 is CSVVYSYNTEAFF. The CDR3 DNA reads as TGCAGCGTTGTCTATTCCTACAACACTGAAGCTTTCTTT.

This clonotype was recorded at least ten times. V and J are TRBV20-1 and TRBJ2-7; D unclear. Germline V CDR1 and CDR2: DFQATT, SNEGSKA (reference sequence). V lost 3 bases and J lost 1, with 7 bases in between. The CDR3 sequence is 12 residues long. The CDR3 spells CSASTVSYEQYF. In DNA, the CDR3 is TGCAGTGCTAGCACAGTTTCCTACGAGCAGTACTTC.

V gene TRBV5-1 combines with J gene TRBJ2-4, with D unclear. Per germline, CDR1 SGHRS and CDR2 YFSETQ. Trimming stripped 0 bases from V and 11 bases from J, with 12 bases between. The CDR3 runs to 13 residues. Written as DNA, the CDR3 is TGCGCCAGCAGCTTGGAGGACGGAATGCTTCAGTACTTC. Translating gives CASSLEDGMLQYF. Full variable domain (rest looked up from reference TRBV5-1 and TRBJ2-4): KAGVTQTPRYLIKTRGQQVTLSCSPISGHRSVSWYQQTPGQGLQFLFEYFSETQRNKGNFPGRFSGRQFSNSRSEMNVSTLELGDSALYLCASSLEDGMLQYFGAGTRLSVL.

The V and J genes are TRBV6-2 or TRBV6-3 and TRBJ2-1; the match to TRBD2 covers 7 bases. The DNA matches TRBJ2-7 better at its end, which makes the J call doubtful. Germline V gene sequence: CDR1 MNHEY, CDR2 SVGEGT. CDR3 length equals 17 residues. The CDR3 DNA follows: TGTGCCAGCAGTTACAAGGCGGGAGTAAACCTCTACAATGAGCAGTACTTC. Translating gives CASSYKAGVNLYNEQYF.

This clonotype appeared a few times. V usage is TRBV27 and J usage is TRBJ2-5; TRBD1 is a possible D gene (6 bases). V lost 6 bases and J lost 3, with 17 bases in between. Germline CDR1 MNHEY, CDR2 SMNVEV (reference sequence). This CDR3 contains 15 residues. The CDR3 DNA is TGTGCCAGCAGCTTAGGTCTAGGGACAAAAGAGACCCAGTACTTC. The encoded protein is CASSLGLGTKETQYF.

Turning to this clonotype: This may arise from a read error, as a much more abundant clone is one base away. The chain couples TRBV29-1 to TRBJ2-4; 7 bases are shared with TRBD1. Germline CDR1 reads SQVTM; CDR2 reads ANQGSEA. With 4 bases clipped from V and 6 bases from J, the junction kept 9 bases outside the gene matches. This CDR3 region has 14 residues. The CDR3, as DNA: TGCAGCGTTGGGCCCTCAGGGGGTGGAAACATTCAGTACTTC. This sequence encodes CSVGPSGGGNIQYF.

This clonotype was seen just once. The genes are TRBV11-3 and TRBJ2-3, with D perhaps being TRBD1 or TRBD2 (5 bases each). Trimming took off 1 base at V and 6 bases at J, with 17 bases between the two ends. CDR1 and CDR2 from the germline V gene are SGHNT and YENEEA. The length of the CDR3 is 16 residues. CDR3 nucleotides: TGTGCCAGCAGCTTAGGCTTACGGGGCGAAGGGGATACGCAGTATTTT. Protein sequence: CASSLGLRGEGDTQYF.

The CDR3 reads CASRYQGQGARGETQYF. CDR3 nucleotides: TGTGCCAGCAGATACCAGGGACAGGGGGCGCGAGGGGAGACCCAGTACTTC. The gene calls are TRBV7-2 and TRBJ2-4; 12 nucleotides align to TRBD1. The J call may not be correct, given that the DNA end is closer to TRBJ2-5. Germline assignment: CDR1 SGHTA and CDR2 FQGNSA. The CDR3 length is 17 residues.

In regard to this clonotype: A much larger clone is a single base away; this may be a read error. The chain couples TRBV5-1 to TRBJ2-5, with D unclear. Germline CDR1 SGHRS, CDR2 YFSETQ. V was trimmed by 0 bases and J by 11 bases, leaving 14 bases between them. This CDR3 has 13 residues. The CDR3 spells CASSLALNNEQYF. The CDR3 DNA sequence: TGCGCCAGCAGCTTGGCACTGAACAATGAGCAGTACTTC.

The V gene is TRBV30, the J gene TRBJ2-3, with TRBD2 matching over 7 bases. The V gene end was trimmed by 0 bases and the J gene end by 3 bases; junction bases not matched to a gene: 12. The CDR3 loop spans 17 amino acids. Germline V gives CDR1 GTSNPN, CDR2 SVGIG (reference sequence). The CDR3 sequence: CAWSVGGPPSGTDTQYF. Written as DNA, the CDR3 is TGTGCCTGGAGTGTAGGTGGCCCGCCTAGCGGTACAGATACGCAGTATTTT.

This clonotype was found a few times. V usage is TRBV20-1 and J usage is TRBJ2-1; D is possibly TRBD1 or TRBD2 (6 bases each). The V gene's germline CDR1 is DFQATT and CDR2 SNEGSKA (reference sequence). This CDR3 has 16 amino acids. Trimming removed 6 bases from V and 4 bases from J, with 22 bases in between. The CDR3 sequence: CSAQRGPGASYNEQFF. The CDR3 bases are TGCAGTGCCCAAAGAGGTCCGGGGGCGAGTTACAATGAGCAGTTCTTC.

CDR3 protein: CASSSLAKNIQYF. The CDR3 DNA reads as TGCGCCAGCAGCTCGCTAGCCAAAAACATTCAGTACTTC. The rearrangement uses TRBV5-1 and TRBJ2-4; D uncertain. Trimming removed 3 bases from V and 0 bases from J, with 4 bases in between. The germline CDR1 and CDR2 sequences are SGHRS and YFSETQ. CDR3 length equals 13 residues. Full variable domain (remainder filled in from reference TRBV5-1 and TRBJ2-4): KAGVTQTPRYLIKTRGQQVTLSCSPISGHRSVSWYQQTPGQGLQFLFEYFSETQRNKGNFPGRFSGRQFSNSRSEMNVSTLELGDSALYLCASSSLAKNIQYFGAGTRLSVL.

The chain links TRBV4-2 to TRBJ1-2; D perhaps matches TRBD1 (6 bases). V lost 2 bases and J 2 bases, leaving 15 bases between the germline ends. The CDR3 has 16 amino acids. CDR1 is LGHNA, CDR2 YNFKEQ, per germline. This CDR3 is CASSQWSGEGNYGYTF. DNA for the CDR3: TGTGCCAGCAGCCAATGGTCAGGGGAGGGGAACTATGGCTACACCTTC.

This clonotype has only one observation. The rearrangement links TRBV6-5 to TRBJ2-1; 8 bases line up with TRBD1. Trimming took 0 bases from V and 9 from J; bases not matched to a gene: 7. Per the germline V gene, CDR1 is MNHEY and CDR2 is SVGAGI. The CDR3 loop spans 15 amino acids. CDR3: CASSYSRQGYGEQFF. In DNA, the CDR3 is TGTGCCAGCAGTTACTCGAGACAGGGGTACGGTGAGCAGTTCTTC.

The table lists this clonotype with a few counts. V and J are TRBV6-2 or TRBV6-3 and TRBJ2-3; 7 bases are a match to TRBD2. Germline CDR1 MNHEY, CDR2 SVGEGT. The CDR3 length is 18 residues. V gave up 0 bases and J gave up 0 bases; unmatched junction bases: 9. The CDR3 nucleotides are TGTGCCAGCAGTTACTCCAGGCTAGCGGTTACTAGCACAGATACGCAGTATTTT. It is translated as CASSYSRLAVTSTDTQYF.

The rearrangement uses TRBV28 and TRBJ2-7; D unresolved. Trimming shortened V by 4 bases and J by 4 bases, and 17 bases separated the two germline ends. The CDR3 has 15 amino acids. Looked up from germline, CDR1 is MDHEN and CDR2 is SYDVKM. CDR3 amino acids: CASSSANGVKYEQYF. The CDR3 bases are TGTGCCAGCAGTTCGGCTAATGGAGTGAAATACGAGCAGTACTTC.

The chain is built from TRBV29-1 and TRBJ2-4; D unresolved. The DNA end is a closer match to TRBJ2-5, so the J assignment may be wrong. The CDR3 extends over 12 amino acids. CDR1 and CDR2 from the germline V gene are SQVTM and ANQGSEA. The CDR3 sequence: CSVEGMGKTQYF. CDR3 bases: TGCAGCGTTGAAGGGATGGGGAAGACCCAGTACTTC.

V gene TRBV7-2 combines with J gene TRBJ1-4; D is uncertain. Germline CDR1 is SGHTA and CDR2 is FQGNSA. This CDR3 contains 15 residues. Trimming shortened V by 5 bases and J by 0 bases, and 10 bases separated the two germline ends. The CDR3 DNA reads as TGTGCCAGCAGCCGAGACGGTGCAACTAATGAAAAACTGTTTTTT. It encodes CASSRDGATNEKLFF.

The J gene is TRBJ2-3, the V gene TRBV30; the D gene is possibly TRBD2 (5 bases). Trimming took 5 bases from V and 1 from J, leaving 10 bases between them. This CDR3 is 13 amino acids long. The germline CDR1 and CDR2 sequences are GTSNPN and SVGIG (reference sequence). CDR3: CAWLGARTDTQYF. DNA of the CDR3: TGTGCCTGGTTGGGAGCGCGCACAGATACGCAGTATTTT.

This clonotype has just a few counts. V is TRBV20-1 and J is TRBJ1-5; a possible D gene is TRBD1 (6 bases). The CDR3 sequence is 15 residues long. V dropped 1 base and J dropped 3 bases, with 13 bases sitting between them. CDR1 and CDR2 from the germline V gene are DFQATT and SNEGSKA (reference sequence). The CDR3 here is CSARGVGGPNQPQHF. CDR3 in DNA: TGCAGTGCTAGAGGTGTAGGGGGACCCAATCAGCCCCAGCATTTT.

V and J are TRBV15 and TRBJ2-5; a possible D gene is TRBD2 (5 bases). The V gene lost 6 bases and the J gene lost 4 bases, with 15 bases spanning the gap. This CDR3 has 14 amino acids. Germline CDR1 reads LNHNV; CDR2 reads YYDKDF (reference sequence). Here the CDR3 reads CATRATGNRETQYF. CDR3 nucleotide sequence: TGTGCCACCAGGGCCACCGGGAATCGAGAGACCCAGTACTTC.

The chain recombines TRBV6-2 or TRBV6-3 with TRBJ1-5, with unresolved D. CDR3 length: 15 residues. Germline assignment: CDR1 MNHEY and CDR2 SVGEGT. V was trimmed by 8 bases and J by 0 bases, leaving 14 bases between them. CDR3 in amino acids: CASLGSPYSNQPQHF. The DNA for the CDR3 is TGTGCCAGCTTAGGCAGCCCTTATAGCAATCAGCCCCAGCATTTT.

This clonotype was recorded many times. The CDR3 is CASSADTYYEQYF. CDR3 in DNA: TGCGCCAGCAGCGCGGACACCTACTACGAGCAGTACTTC. The chain has TRBV4-3 and TRBJ2-7; a weak D match, TRBD1 (5 bases). Per germline, CDR1 LGHNA and CDR2 YSLEER. Deletions cut 5 bases from V and 3 bases from J, with 11 bases between. The CDR3 extends over 13 amino acids.

The rearrangement uses TRBV14 and TRBJ2-7; 7 nucleotides agree with TRBD1. The closer fit of TRBJ2-5 to the DNA end suggests the J call may be wrong. Germline V CDR1 and CDR2: SGHDN, FVKESK. CDR3 length: 14 residues. CDR3 in DNA: TGTGCCAGCAGCCAAGGACAGGGTCCCAGGACCCAGTACTTC. This encodes CASSQGQGPRTQYF.